Following are 32 T cell receptor beta chains from one sample sequenced in a study of cytomegalovirus exposure and HLA in healthy donors. PCR involved 60 Vbeta and 13 Jbeta primers. Here immunoSEQ multiplex PCR was the method, and the copy in TCRdb shows in-frame clones only, minus some. Of fewer than 110,000 clones listed, around 77% are singletons. The sequenced material came from PBMCs. These receptors all come from a man aged 50-60 years in good health and CMV-seropositive.

V usage is TRBV28 and J usage is TRBJ2-1; TRBD1 agrees at 10 bases. With V trimmed by 6 bases and J by 2 bases, 7 bases remained unmatched. The CDR3 contains 16 residues. Germline V lookup: CDR1 MDHEN, CDR2 SYDVKM. CDR3 bases: TGTGCCAGCAGCCAACCGGGACAGGGGACCTACAATGAGCAGTTCTTC. It codes for CASSQPGQGTYNEQFF.

The chain recombines TRBV10-1 with TRBJ2-7, with 8 positions matching TRBD1. V was pared by 3 bases and J by 7 bases, with 8 bases of the junction left unmatched. This CDR3 spans 14 amino acids. From germline, CDR1 is WNHNN and CDR2 SYGVQD (reference sequence). The CDR3 DNA reads as TGCGCCAGCAGTGACGGACAGGGTTCGGGTGAGCAGTACTTC. This codes for CASSDGQGSGEQYF.

CDR3 in DNA: TGTGCCAGCAACTCCCTACAGCCCCAGCATTTT. It translates to CASNSLQPQHF. The rearrangement joins TRBV28 to TRBJ1-5, with D hard to call. The CDR3 spans 11 residues. V was clipped by 7 bases and J by 7 bases, with 8 bases between them. Germline CDR1 and CDR2: MDHEN and SYDVKM. The whole variable domain, filled in from reference TRBV28 and TRBJ1-5, reads DVKVTQSSRYLVKRTGEKVFLECVQDMDHENMFWYRQDPGLGLRLIYFSYDVKMKEKGDIPEGYSVSREKKERFSLILESASTNQTSMYLCASNSLQPQHFGDGTRLSIL.

The chain employs TRBV10-1 and TRBJ2-1; TRBD2 is a possible D gene (5 bases). Germline values: CDR1 WNHNN, CDR2 SYGVQD (reference sequence). The CDR3 consists of 15 residues. V lost 5 bases, J lost 4 bases, and 15 bases lay in between. The CDR3 region has the DNA TGCGCCAGCAGTCGAGGTAGAGGGATGTACAATGAGCAGTTCTTC. Its protein product is CASSRGRGMYNEQFF.

The V gene is TRBV9, the J gene TRBJ2-1; 7 nucleotides match TRBD2. Per germline, CDR1 SGDLS and CDR2 YYNGEE. This CDR3 spans 15 amino acids. Germline trimming cut 2 bases from V and 6 bases from J; bases unmatched to any gene: 8. For the CDR3, the DNA is TGTGCCAGCAGCGTTTCGACTAGCTTCGGCAATGAGCAGTTCTTC. Its translation is CASSVSTSFGNEQFF.

The chain couples TRBV5-6 to TRBJ1-3; no reliable D call. The CDR3 is 14 residues long. Germline V lookup: CDR1 SGHDT, CDR2 YYEEEE. The V end was cut by 1 base, the J end by 4 bases, with 9 bases between. The CDR3 bases are TGTGCCAGCAGCTTGTATTGGAGCGGAAACACCATATATTTT. The encoded protein is CASSLYWSGNTIYF.

The CDR3 sequence is CASSLNLGSGSGDEQFF. The CDR3 nucleotides read TGCGCCAGCAGCTTGAACCTAGGGAGCGGGAGTGGCGATGAGCAGTTCTTC. The chain is built from TRBV5-1 and TRBJ2-1; 8 nucleotides match TRBD2. The trim removed 1 base at V and 8 bases at J, leaving 14 bases unmatched. CDR3 length equals 17 residues. Germline CDR1 SGHRS, CDR2 YFSETQ. Full variable domain (rest looked up from reference TRBV5-1 and TRBJ2-1): KAGVTQTPRYLIKTRGQQVTLSCSPISGHRSVSWYQQTPGQGLQFLFEYFSETQRNKGNFPGRFSGRQFSNSRSEMNVSTLELGDSALYLCASSLNLGSGSGDEQFFGPGTRLTVL.

This clone has just a few counts. This sequence joins TRBV15 and TRBJ2-1; weak D call: TRBD2 (5 bases). The CDR3 spans 13 residues. Per germline, CDR1 LNHNV and CDR2 YYDKDF (reference sequence). The V end lost 5 bases, the J end lost 7 bases, and 12 bases lay between the germline ends. The CDR3 is CATSWKTGNEQFF. CDR3 nucleotides: TGTGCCACCAGCTGGAAGACGGGGAATGAGCAGTTCTTC.

The V call is TRBV28, the J call TRBJ2-1; 7 bases match TRBD1. CDR1 MDHEN and CDR2 SYDVKM come from the germline V gene. The CDR3 sequence is 13 residues long. The ends lost 4 bases at V and 4 bases at J; junction bases unmatched: 1. The CDR3 region is CASSSGQYNEQFF. CDR3 nucleotide sequence: TGTGCCAGCAGTTCGGGACAGTACAATGAGCAGTTCTTC.

J is TRBJ2-5 and V is TRBV28; 8 bases are a match to TRBD2. The CDR3 is 15 amino acids. The germline V gene encodes CDR1 MDHEN and CDR2 SYDVKM. V lost 2 bases, J lost 5 bases, and 7 bases stayed unmatched. The CDR3 DNA sequence: TGTGCCAGCAGTTTAGGGGGACTAGAACGCGAGACCCAGTACTTC. Its translation: CASSLGGLERETQYF.

This clone was counted between two and nine times. This sequence joins TRBV14 and TRBJ2-2; TRBD1 matches at 8 bases. The V and J ends lost 5 bases and 6 bases, in that order; junction bases with no gene match: 8. This CDR3 has 15 amino acids. The germline gives CDR1 SGHDN, CDR2 FVKESK. The CDR3 loop is CASSSRTGSAGELFF. For the CDR3, the DNA is TGTGCCAGCAGCTCTAGGACAGGGAGTGCCGGGGAGCTGTTTTTT. The variable domain in full, with the rest retrieved from reference TRBV14 and TRBJ2-2, is EAGVTQFPSHSVIEKGQTVTLRCDPISGHDNLYWYRRVMGKEIKFLLHFVKESKQDESGMPNNRFLAERTGGTYSTLKVQPAELEDSGVYFCASSSRTGSAGELFFGEGSRLTVL.

This clone has only a few counts. The V and J genes are TRBV5-1 and TRBJ1-1; D not resolved. CDR3 length: 14 amino acids. V gave up 0 bases and J gave up 5 bases, with 11 bases separating them. CDR1 is SGHRS and CDR2 is YFSETQ in the germline V gene. CDR3 bases: TGCGCCAGCAGCTTGGATCCGGGAGGGACTGAAGCTTTCTTT. This encodes CASSLDPGGTEAFF.

This chain connects TRBV6-5 to TRBJ1-1; D remains ambiguous. This CDR3 has 15 amino acids. Per germline, CDR1 MNHEY and CDR2 SVGAGI. V lost 0 bases and J lost 0, with 8 bases in between. The CDR3 DNA reads TGTGCCAGCAGTTACTCAGCCGTCATGAACACTGAAGCTTTCTTT. This sequence encodes CASSYSAVMNTEAFF.

This clone has only a few counts. The J gene is TRBJ2-4, the V gene TRBV28, with D possibly being TRBD2 (5 bases). V was trimmed by 9 bases and J by 13 bases, leaving 28 bases between them. The germline V gene encodes CDR1 MDHEN and CDR2 SYDVKM. The CDR3 length is 15 residues. The CDR3: CASHPGELTVLPQYF. The CDR3 nucleotides read TGTGCCAGTCACCCCGGGGAATTAACAGTACTCCCCCAGTACTTC.

This clone was counted once. V is TRBV11-2 and J is TRBJ2-7; 9 bases are a match to TRBD2. The CDR3 has 15 amino acids. Germline V gene sequence: CDR1 SGHAT, CDR2 FQNNGV. V lost 0 bases, J lost 4 bases, and 4 bases stayed unmatched. The CDR3 bases are TGTGCCAGCAGCTTAGAGGGGCTAGCGGGATACGAGCAGTACTTC. It translates to CASSLEGLAGYEQYF.

This chain connects TRBV15 to TRBJ1-1, with D uncertain. Trimming cost V 3 bases and J 1 base, with 6 bases left between them. CDR3 length equals 13 residues. Germline CDR1 reads LNHNV; CDR2 reads YYDKDF (reference sequence). As DNA, the CDR3 is TGTGCCACCAGCAGCCAACAGAACACTGAAGCTTTCTTT. It specifies CATSSQQNTEAFF.

The V call is TRBV9, the J call TRBJ2-1, with 7 bases fitting TRBD1. The CDR3 is 15 amino acids. J gave up 4 bases and V 3 bases, and 7 bases lay outside the gene matches. The germline CDR1 and CDR2 sequences are SGDLS and YYNGEE. CDR3 coding DNA: TGTGCCAGCAGCGCGGTCGGGACAGAGTACAATGAGCAGTTCTTC. Protein sequence: CASSAVGTEYNEQFF. Drawing the rest from reference TRBV9 and TRBJ2-1, the complete variable domain is DSGVTQTPKHLITATGQRVTLRCSPRSGDLSVYWYQQSLDQGLQFLIQYYNGEERAKGNILERFSAQQFPDLHSELNLSSLELGDSALYFCASSAVGTEYNEQFFGPGTRLTVL.

The J gene is TRBJ2-2, the V gene TRBV7-2; 8 positions agree with TRBD2. The length of the CDR3 is 15 residues. CDR1 SGHTA and CDR2 FQGNSA come from the germline V gene. J lost 5 bases, V lost 2 bases, and 4 bases had no gene match. The CDR3, as DNA: TGTGCCAGCAGCTTACTAGCGGGTTTTACCGGGGAGCTGTTTTTT. The encoded protein is CASSLLAGFTGELFF.

The V and J genes are TRBV28 and TRBJ1-4; D is perhaps TRBD1 (5 bases). With 5 bases removed from V and 7 bases from J, the gap between germline ends came to 11 bases. The CDR3 is 13 amino acids. Germline lookup yields CDR1 MDHEN and CDR2 SYDVKM. The CDR3 sequence: CASSPAGPEKLFF. The CDR3 nucleotides read TGTGCCAGCAGTCCTGCAGGGCCTGAAAAACTGTTTTTT.

The chain employs TRBV19 and TRBJ1-5; D remains ambiguous. V dropped 3 bases and J dropped 3 bases, with 12 bases sitting between them. Per the germline V gene, CDR1 is LNHDA and CDR2 is SQIVND (reference sequence). The length of the CDR3 is 15 residues. The CDR3 loop reads CASSMVAGHNQPQHF. As DNA, the CDR3 is TGTGCCAGTAGTATGGTGGCAGGCCACAATCAGCCCCAGCATTTT.

The chain has TRBV10-3 and TRBJ2-1; 10 bases line up with TRBD2. This CDR3 contains 13 residues. The germline V gene has CDR1 ENHRY and CDR2 SYGVKD. V shed 9 bases and J 9 bases; nucleotides not matched to a gene: 8. This chain's CDR3 is CAIKAGGPGEQFF. As DNA, the CDR3 is TGTGCCATTAAAGCGGGAGGGCCCGGTGAGCAGTTCTTC.

The table lists this clone with a few counts. The rearrangement uses TRBV30 and TRBJ1-2; 10 bases are shared with TRBD1. Germline trimming cut 2 bases from V and 6 bases from J; bases unmatched to any gene: 3. Per the germline V gene, CDR1 is GTSNPN and CDR2 is SVGIG (reference sequence). The CDR3 is 13 amino acids. CDR3 sequence: CAWSFGTGDGYTF. CDR3 bases: TGTGCCTGGAGTTTCGGGACAGGGGATGGCTACACCTTC. Together with reference TRBV30 and TRBJ1-2, the CDR3 gives the full variable domain: SQTIHQWPATLVQPVGSPLSLECTVEGTSNPNLYWYRQAAGRGLQLLFYSVGIGQISSEVPQNLSASRPQDRQFILSSKKLLLSDSGFYLCAWSFGTGDGYTFGSGTRLTVV.

V gene TRBV5-1 combines with J gene TRBJ1-1, with 7 bases identical to TRBD1. Germline trimming cut 8 bases from V and 3 bases from J; bases unmatched to any gene: 1. The CDR3 spans 11 residues. CDR1 and CDR2 from the germline V gene are SGHRS and YFSETQ. In nucleotides, the CDR3 is TGCGCCAGTACAGGGGACACTGAAGCTTTCTTT. Its translation is CASTGDTEAFF.

This clone was seen only a few times. This rearrangement joins TRBV27 to TRBJ2-2, with TRBD1 matching over 8 bases. Germline-derived CDR1 and CDR2 are MNHEY and SMNVEV (reference sequence). J gave up 8 bases and V 5 bases, and 10 bases lay outside the gene matches. The CDR3 contains 15 residues. The CDR3 sequence is CASSPGQVFSGELFF. In DNA, the CDR3 is TGTGCCAGCAGTCCGGGACAGGTATTTTCGGGGGAGCTGTTTTTT.

The genes are TRBV7-8 and TRBJ1-1, with D possibly being TRBD1 (6 bases). The CDR3 totals 13 residues. The germline V gene encodes CDR1 SGHVS and CDR2 FQNEAQ. The V gene lost 7 bases and the J gene lost 1 base, with 10 bases spanning the gap. CDR3 DNA: TGTGCCAGCACCCGAGGGGGGAACACTGAAGCTTTCTTT. It codes for CASTRGGNTEAFF.

The chain is built from TRBV7-2 and TRBJ1-1; no firm D call. With 5 bases removed from V and 0 bases from J, the gap between germline ends came to 7 bases. There are 13 residues in the CDR3. CDR1 is SGHTA, CDR2 FQGNSA, per germline. Written as DNA, the CDR3 is TGTGCCAGCAGCCAGAGCGTGAACACTGAAGCTTTCTTT. Residues: CASSQSVNTEAFF.

This clone was counted a single time. J is TRBJ1-4 and V is TRBV30, with TRBD1 matching over 8 bases. Trimming removed 8 bases from V and 7 bases from J; junction bases left unmatched: 6. This CDR3 is 12 amino acids long. Germline CDR1 is GTSNPN and CDR2 is SVGIG (reference sequence). CDR3 nucleotide sequence: TGTGCCCGAAGACAGGGGAGTGAAAAACTGTTTTTT. Residues: CARRQGSEKLFF.

The rearrangement links TRBV30 to TRBJ2-7; the D gene is possibly TRBD1 (6 bases). Trimming pared 4 bases from V and 2 bases from J, leaving 9 bases between. CDR3 length equals 12 residues. In germline, CDR1 is GTSNPN, CDR2 SVGIG (reference sequence). The CDR3 loop reads CAWNQGTYEQYF. The CDR3 nucleotides read TGTGCCTGGAACCAGGGGACCTACGAGCAGTACTTC.

The chain joins TRBV6-5 to TRBJ2-7; the match to TRBD1 covers 10 bases. J lost 3 bases, V lost 3 bases, and 2 bases had no gene match. Germline CDR1 and CDR2: MNHEY and SVGAGI. CDR3 length equals 14 residues. CDR3 in amino acids: CASSYGQGVYEQYF. The CDR3 DNA is TGTGCCAGCAGTTATGGACAGGGGGTCTACGAGCAGTACTTC.

The chain combines TRBV7-3 with TRBJ1-2, with a weak D call TRBD1 (6 bases). Trimming shortened V by 2 bases and J by 6 bases, and 10 bases separated the two germline ends. The germline V gene has CDR1 SGHTA and CDR2 FQGTGA. CDR3 length: 13 amino acids. The CDR3 DNA sequence: TGTGCCAGCAGCTTATATCAGGGGAATGGCTACACCTTC. It codes for CASSLYQGNGYTF. Drawing the rest from reference TRBV7-3 and TRBJ1-2, the complete variable domain is GAGVSQTPSNKVTEKGKYVELRCDPISGHTALYWYRQSLGQGPEFLIYFQGTGAADDSGLPNDRFFAVRPEGSVSTLKIQRTERGDSAVYLCASSLYQGNGYTFGSGTRLTVV.

V gene TRBV27 combines with J gene TRBJ1-2; no reliable D call. This CDR3 has 14 amino acids. CDR1 is MNHEY, CDR2 SMNVEV, per germline (reference sequence). V dropped 4 bases and J dropped 7 bases, with 16 bases sitting between them. The CDR3 nucleotides are TGTGCCAGCAGTTCCGCCGGGGTCCGGGGTGGCTACACCTTC. The encoded protein is CASSSAGVRGGYTF.

In this sample, this clone turned up once. The genes are TRBV28 and TRBJ2-1; 7 bases are a match to TRBD2. V gave up 6 bases and J gave up 8 bases; unmatched junction bases: 13. Per germline, CDR1 MDHEN and CDR2 SYDVKM. The CDR3 runs to 15 residues. The CDR3 sequence: CASSPAGGRGDEQFF. In DNA, the CDR3 is TGTGCCAGCAGCCCAGCGGGCGGGAGAGGGGATGAGCAGTTCTTC.